These 7 T cell receptor beta chains were sequenced from one sample in a study of cytomegalovirus exposure and HLA in healthy donors. It was with 60 Vbeta and 13 Jbeta primers that the PCR ran. Sequencing was performed with immunoSEQ multiplex PCR; in TCRdb, only in-frame clones are kept and a portion is missing. The table lists over 80,000 clones, roughly 60% of them singletons. Specimen: PBMCs. Source of these receptors: a boy between 10 and 17 years old in good health and CMV-seropositive.

The rearrangement uses TRBV9 and TRBJ2-4; D unresolved. V lost 0 bases to trimming and J lost 0 bases, with 7 bases between them. This CDR3 spans 15 amino acids. In germline, CDR1 is SGDLS, CDR2 YYNGEE. The CDR3 here is CASSVAGLAKNIQYF. CDR3 sequence (DNA): TGTGCCAGCAGCGTAGCAGGTTTAGCCAAAAACATTCAGTACTTC.

This clone was observed a handful of times. V usage is TRBV27 and J usage is TRBJ1-5; 9 positions agree with TRBD1. The CDR3 extends over 15 amino acids. Germline V gene data show CDR1 as MNHEY and CDR2 as SMNVEV (reference sequence). The trim removed 5 bases at V and 4 bases at J, leaving 6 bases unmatched. CDR3 nucleotides: TGTGCCAGCAGTAAGGGACAGGGCGGTAATCAGCCCCAGCATTTT. Translated, it gives CASSKGQGGNQPQHF.

This clone has a handful of counts. The chain is built from TRBV18 and TRBJ2-7; possibly TRBD2 for D (5 bases). Germline lookup yields CDR1 KGHSH and CDR2 LQKENI. The germline V and J ends were trimmed by 3 bases and 4 bases, with 10 bases remaining between them. This CDR3 spans 13 amino acids. CDR3 sequence (DNA): TGTGCCAGCTCACCGCCGGGGATGTACGAGCAGTACTTC. Translation gives CASSPPGMYEQYF.

This chain connects TRBV7-9 to TRBJ1-2, with a possible D match to TRBD1 (5 bases). Trimming removed 1 base at V and 7 bases at J, with 13 bases between. This CDR3 spans 14 amino acids. CDR1 is SEHNR and CDR2 is FQNEAQ in the germline V gene (reference sequence). This CDR3 is CASSLVGGDLGYTF. The CDR3 DNA is TGTGCCAGCAGCTTAGTCGGGGGAGATCTTGGCTACACCTTC.

The V call is TRBV28, the J call TRBJ1-5; D uncertain. V lost 2 bases and J lost 6, with 5 bases in between. This CDR3 has 12 residues. CDR1 is MDHEN and CDR2 is SYDVKM in the germline V gene. CDR3 amino acids: CASSLLSQPQHF. The DNA of the CDR3 is TGTGCCAGCAGTTTACTCAGTCAGCCCCAGCATTTT.

This clone has at least ten counts. The chain employs TRBV19 and TRBJ2-1; tentative D call: TRBD2 (6 bases). Germline V gene sequence: CDR1 LNHDA, CDR2 SQIVND (reference sequence). Trimming took 5 bases from V and 3 from J, leaving 14 bases between them. The CDR3 has 15 residues. CDR3 sequence: CASSPNGGFYNEQFF. For the CDR3, the DNA is TGTGCCAGTAGTCCAAATGGGGGGTTCTACAATGAGCAGTTCTTC.

The chain is built from TRBV7-3 and TRBJ1-2; 7 nucleotides align to TRBD1. CDR1 is SGHTA and CDR2 is FQGTGA in the germline V gene. The V segment lost 2 bases and the J segment 7 bases; nucleotides outside the gene matches: 4. The CDR3 length is 13 residues. CDR3 loop: CASSLGQGGGYTF. DNA of the CDR3: TGTGCCAGCAGCTTAGGGCAGGGGGGTGGCTACACCTTC.